This T cell receptor beta chain comes out of a study of sequential checkpoint blockade in melanoma. The wider study: Both treatment sequences were followed by maintenance nivolumab.

J was trimmed by 0 bases and V by 1 base; bases with no gene match: 2. In germline, CDR1 is LNHDA, CDR2 SQIVND (reference sequence). There are 16 residues in the CDR3. Data came from immunoSEQ multiplex PCR; TCRdb stores just in-frame clones and leaves some out. The sample has fewer than 40,000 clones; about 88% are singletons. Sample treatment: randomized to nivolumab then ipilimumab (arm A) or the reverse (arm B). From thawed PBMCs, live CD3+CD8+ cells negative for CD19 and CD56 were sorted. The TCR comes from a human donor with melanoma. Sequences were derived from CD8+ T cells sorted from blood (inferred from file names), sampled from a patient given nivolumab and ipilimumab in sequence. The chain recombines TRBV19 with TRBJ2-3, with TRBD2 matching 9 bases. As DNA, the CDR3 is TGTGCCAGTAGTATAGGGACTAGCGTGAGCACAGATACGCAGTATTTT. It codes for CASSIGTSVSTDTQYF.